This is a list of T cell receptor beta chains from one sample in a study of blood T cell repertoires in COVID-19. The protocol was immunoSEQ multiplex PCR, while the TCRdb copy is restricted to in-frame clones and leaves out a portion. This table has 120,000 or so clones, just under 90% appearing once. The sample was peripheral blood. These receptors all stem from a woman aged 45 to 65 with acute or convalescent COVID-19. Both conserved end residues are part of each CDR3. The D gene is left open where the match is weak.

CASSLQLTGDTEAFF,TGCGCCAGCAGCCTTCAACTGACAGGGGACACTGAAGCTTTCTTT,TRBD1,TRBJ1-1,TRBV4-1
CASTGTGVETQYF,TGTGCCAGTACCGGGACAGGGGTAGAGACCCAGTACTTC,TRBD1,TRBJ2-5,TRBV19
CASSLEDRRNTEAFF,TGCGCCAGCAGCTTGGAGGACAGGCGGAACACTGAAGCTTTCTTT,TRBD1,TRBJ1-1,TRBV5-1
CSVEQEQFF,TGCAGCGTTGAACAGGAGCAGTTCTTC,NA,TRBJ2-1,TRBV29-1
CATGDIQPQHF,TGTGCCACCGGGGACATCCAGCCCCAGCATTTT,NA,TRBJ1-5,TRBV24-1
CATSGTAGTGRPYEQYF,TGTGCCACCAGTGGCACTGCCGGGACAGGCCGCCCCTACGAGCAGTACTTC,TRBD1,TRBJ2-7,TRBV24-1
CASSLVVRDQETQYF,TGTGCCAGCAGCTTAGTTGTGCGGGACCAAGAGACCCAGTACTTC,NA,TRBJ2-5,TRBV7-8
CASSPGSGAPNSNQPQHF,TGTGCCAGCTCACCCGGCTCAGGGGCCCCCAATAGCAATCAGCCCCAGCATTTT,NA,TRBJ1-5,TRBV18
CASSYSGQGNNEQYF,TGTGCCAGCAGTTACTCTGGACAGGGTAACAACGAGCAGTACTTC,TRBD1,TRBJ2-7,TRBV6-5
CAWGGGADTGELFF,TGTGCCTGGGGGGGTGGGGCCGACACCGGGGAGCTGTTTTTT,NA,TRBJ2-2,TRBV30
CASSQQDPLTGYNEQFF,TGTGCCAGCAGCCAACAAGACCCCCTCACCGGGTACAATGAGCAGTTCTTC,NA,TRBJ2-1,TRBV3-1/TRBV3-2
CASSDYRERGEQFF,TGTGCCAGCAGCGATTACAGGGAAAGAGGTGAGCAGTTCTTC,NA,TRBJ2-1,TRBV5-4
CASHHFTDRALNQPQHF,TGTGCCAGCCACCATTTTACGGACAGGGCCCTGAATCAGCCCCAGCATTTT,NA,TRBJ1-5,TRBV21-1
CSVEPGSDYGYTF,TGCAGCGTTGAGCCAGGGTCGGACTATGGCTACACCTTC,NA,TRBJ1-2,TRBV29-1
CASSIIGRGGNTEAFF,TGTGCCAGTAGTATAATAGGGAGGGGTGGGAACACTGAAGCTTTCTTT,NA,TRBJ1-1,TRBV19
CASSQDRDRFNGYTF,TGTGCCAGCAGCCAAGATCGGGACAGGTTTAATGGCTACACCTTC,TRBD1,TRBJ1-2,TRBV4-2